This T cell receptor beta chain is drawn from a study of cytomegalovirus exposure and HLA in healthy donors. The CDR3 consists of 18 residues. Per germline, CDR1 MGHRA and CDR2 YSYEKL. J was trimmed by 0 bases and V by 4 bases; bases with no gene match: 5. The study ran its PCR with 60 Vbeta and 13 Jbeta primers. The assay was immunoSEQ multiplex PCR, and TCRdb's table has in-frame clones only and misses some. The repertoire consists of around 120,000 clones, with less than 85% occurring once and the leading ten covering about 16%. In the case of this clone: Its target is not known.

Study-wide results and limits: Across donors, presence/absence analyses took sequencing depth to be roughly uniform.

The chain joins TRBV4-1 to TRBJ2-4; TRBD2 aligns across 14 bases. The clonotype originates from a man in his fifties in good health and CMV-seropositive. Material: PBMCs. The CDR3 is CASSLGLAGGRAKNIQYF. The CDR3 nucleotides are TGCGCCAGCAGCCTAGGACTAGCGGGAGGCCGAGCCAAAAACATTCAGTACTTC.